This T cell receptor (beta chain) was identified in a study of T-cell reconstitution after alpha-beta-depleted transplantation in children (dated by TCRdb to 2016 to 2018). Context from the whole study: Using TCR repertoire profiling, the study followed T-cell immune reconstitution in a quantitative way in children after TCRalphabeta/CD19-depleted allogeneic hematopoietic cell transplantation. The research as a whole found: In some patients, the high TCRbeta diversity seen at day 60 was put down to recipient T cells and intrathymic progenitors that had survived conditioning. Hyperexpanded clone frequencies declined over subsequent months; after one year, T-cell counts and TCRbeta diversity were mostly attributed to newly produced T cells. About two months after transplant, the apparently early recovery of alphabetaT-cell counts reportedly depended on just several hundred clones that had expanded rapidly and came from non-depleted graft cells.

Details on this clonotype: The clone's antigen remains unknown. No base-level quality is on record; no much larger clone is a single base apart.

The sample's treatment or condition label is to be understood as: allogeneic hematopoietic cell transplantation with graft depleted of TCRalphabeta T cells and CD19 B cells. The children who served as transplant recipients had been given grafts of TCRalphabeta/CD19-depleted allogeneic hematopoietic cells. The library was obtained by PCR. Sequencer: Illumina HiSeq 2500. To normalize quantification of the TCRbeta repertoire, the TCR libraries were built with molecular barcoding that relied on unique molecular identifiers. TCRdb itself trimmed the public reads at Q25 with fastp, ran MiXCR and retained productive beta chains. Records with the same CDR3 protein are collapsed into one entry carrying the most frequent genes and DNA. For this sample the table gives 700,000 to 950,000 distinct CDR3 sequences, of which around 17% were detected only once. Around 4.5% of the sample goes to the ten largest clones.

The CDR3, cysteine through phenylalanine, is 16 amino acids long. Just the 48-base CDR3 DNA is kept, in frame starting at base 1. V is trimmed back by 5 bases and J by 7 bases, and the junction contains 10 bases that no gene match accounts for. Sequencing used PBMCs, mostly from graft donor cells, obtained 360 days after TCRalphabeta/CD19-depleted stem cell transplant. The rearranged chain carries TRBV12-3 or TRBV12-4 and TRBJ1-6, with TRBD1 identical over 8 junction bases. This receptor was identified in a male patient younger than 18 who had a stem cell transplant for acute lymphoblastic leukemia, so the T cells may come from the graft donor. This receptor has the CDR3 CASSITTGVRNSPLHF. The bases are TGTGCCAGCAGTATTACGACAGGGGTAAGGAATTCACCCCTCCACTTT.